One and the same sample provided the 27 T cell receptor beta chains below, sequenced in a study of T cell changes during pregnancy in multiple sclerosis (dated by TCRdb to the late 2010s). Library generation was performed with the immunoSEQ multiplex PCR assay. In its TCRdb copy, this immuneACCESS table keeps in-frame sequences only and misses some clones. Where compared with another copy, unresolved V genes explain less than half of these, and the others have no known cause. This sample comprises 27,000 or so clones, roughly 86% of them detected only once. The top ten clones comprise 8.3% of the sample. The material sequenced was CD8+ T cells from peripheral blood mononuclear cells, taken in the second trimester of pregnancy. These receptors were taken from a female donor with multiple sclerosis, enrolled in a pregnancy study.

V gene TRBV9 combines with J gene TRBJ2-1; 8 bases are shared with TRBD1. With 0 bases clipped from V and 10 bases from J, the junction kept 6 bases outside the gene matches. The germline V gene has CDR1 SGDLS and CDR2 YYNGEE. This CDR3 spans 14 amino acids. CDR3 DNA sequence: TGTGCCAGCAGCGTAGGGGGACAGGTTGGAGAGCAGTTCTTC. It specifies CASSVGGQVGEQFF. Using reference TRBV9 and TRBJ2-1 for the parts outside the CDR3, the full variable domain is DSGVTQTPKHLITATGQRVTLRCSPRSGDLSVYWYQQSLDQGLQFLIQYYNGEERAKGNILERFSAQQFPDLHSELNLSSLELGDSALYFCASSVGGQVGEQFFGPGTRLTVL.

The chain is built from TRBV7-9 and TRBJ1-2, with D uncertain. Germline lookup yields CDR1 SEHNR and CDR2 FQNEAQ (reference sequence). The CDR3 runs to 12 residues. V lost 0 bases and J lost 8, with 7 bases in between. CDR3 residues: CASSLAGSGYTF. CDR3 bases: TGTGCCAGCAGCTTAGCAGGGAGCGGCTACACCTTC.

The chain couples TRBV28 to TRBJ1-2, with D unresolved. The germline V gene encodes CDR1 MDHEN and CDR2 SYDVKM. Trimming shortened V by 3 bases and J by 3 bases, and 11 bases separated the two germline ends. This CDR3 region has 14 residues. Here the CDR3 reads CASSLRARHYGYTF. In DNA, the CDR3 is TGTGCCAGCAGTTTGCGTGCGCGGCACTATGGCTACACCTTC.

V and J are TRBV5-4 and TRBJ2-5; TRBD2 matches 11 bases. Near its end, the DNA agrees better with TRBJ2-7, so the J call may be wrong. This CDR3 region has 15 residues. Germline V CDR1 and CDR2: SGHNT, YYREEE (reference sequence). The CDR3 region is CASTPSGGSVYEQYF. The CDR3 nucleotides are TGTGCCAGCACCCCTAGCGGGGGGTCCGTCTACGAGCAGTACTTC.

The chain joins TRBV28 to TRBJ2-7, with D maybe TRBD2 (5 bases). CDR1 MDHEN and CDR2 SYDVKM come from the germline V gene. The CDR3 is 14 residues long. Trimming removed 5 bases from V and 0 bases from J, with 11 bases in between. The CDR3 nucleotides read TGTGCCAGCAGTCTGCGGGTCAACTCCTACGAGCAGTACTTC. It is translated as CASSLRVNSYEQYF.

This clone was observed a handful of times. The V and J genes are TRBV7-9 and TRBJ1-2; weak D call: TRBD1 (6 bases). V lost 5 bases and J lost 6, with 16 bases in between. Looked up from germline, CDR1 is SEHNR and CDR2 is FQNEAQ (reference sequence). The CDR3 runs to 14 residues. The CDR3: CASSPRQVEDGYTF. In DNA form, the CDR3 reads TGTGCCAGCAGCCCCAGACAGGTAGAGGATGGCTACACCTTC.

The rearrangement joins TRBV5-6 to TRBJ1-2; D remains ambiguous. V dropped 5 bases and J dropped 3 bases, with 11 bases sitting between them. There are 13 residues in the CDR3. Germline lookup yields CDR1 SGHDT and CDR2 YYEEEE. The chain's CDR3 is CASRPGMHYGYTF. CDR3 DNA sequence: TGTGCCAGCAGACCCGGGATGCACTATGGCTACACCTTC.

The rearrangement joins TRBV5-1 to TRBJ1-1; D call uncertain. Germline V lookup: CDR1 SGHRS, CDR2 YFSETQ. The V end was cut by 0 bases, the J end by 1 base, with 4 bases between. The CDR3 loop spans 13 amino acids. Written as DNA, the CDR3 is TGCGCCAGCAGCTTGGCCAAGAACACTGAAGCTTTCTTT. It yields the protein CASSLAKNTEAFF.

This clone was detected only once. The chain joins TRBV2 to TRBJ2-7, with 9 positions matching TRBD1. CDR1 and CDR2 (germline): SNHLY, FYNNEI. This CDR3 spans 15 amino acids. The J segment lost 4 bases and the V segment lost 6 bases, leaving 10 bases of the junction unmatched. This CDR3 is CASRQSGTGKYEQYF. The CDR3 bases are TGTGCCAGCAGGCAGTCCGGGACAGGGAAATACGAGCAGTACTTC.

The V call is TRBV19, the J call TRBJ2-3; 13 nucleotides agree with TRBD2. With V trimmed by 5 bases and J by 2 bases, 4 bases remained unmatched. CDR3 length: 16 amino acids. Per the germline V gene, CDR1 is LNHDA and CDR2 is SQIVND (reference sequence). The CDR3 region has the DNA TGTGCCAGTAGTCAACTAGCGGGGGGGTTCACAGATACGCAGTATTTT. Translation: CASSQLAGGFTDTQYF.

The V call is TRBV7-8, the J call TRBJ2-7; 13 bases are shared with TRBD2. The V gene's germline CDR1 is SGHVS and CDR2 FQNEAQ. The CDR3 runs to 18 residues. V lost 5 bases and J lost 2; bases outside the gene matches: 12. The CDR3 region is CASSPGLAGDLLTYEQYF. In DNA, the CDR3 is TGTGCCAGCAGCCCCGGACTAGCGGGGGACCTCCTTACCTACGAGCAGTACTTC.

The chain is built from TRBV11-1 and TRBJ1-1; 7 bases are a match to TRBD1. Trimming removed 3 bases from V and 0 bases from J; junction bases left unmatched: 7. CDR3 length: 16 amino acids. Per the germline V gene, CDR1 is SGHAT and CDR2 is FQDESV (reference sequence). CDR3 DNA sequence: TGTGCCAGCAGCTTTGAGGGGGCCAGGGTGAACACTGAAGCTTTCTTT. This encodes CASSFEGARVNTEAFF.

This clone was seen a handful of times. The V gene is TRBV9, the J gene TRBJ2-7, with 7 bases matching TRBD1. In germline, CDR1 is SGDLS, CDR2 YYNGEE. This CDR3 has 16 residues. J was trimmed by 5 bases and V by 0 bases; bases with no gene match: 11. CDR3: CASSVDRGARTHEQYF. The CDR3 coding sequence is TGTGCCAGCAGCGTAGACAGGGGTGCTAGGACCCACGAGCAGTACTTC.

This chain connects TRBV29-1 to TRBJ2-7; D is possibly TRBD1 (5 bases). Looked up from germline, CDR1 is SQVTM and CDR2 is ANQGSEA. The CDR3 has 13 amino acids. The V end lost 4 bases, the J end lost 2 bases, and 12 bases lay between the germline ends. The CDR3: CSVAPTETYEQYF. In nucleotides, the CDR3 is TGCAGCGTTGCTCCGACAGAGACCTACGAGCAGTACTTC.

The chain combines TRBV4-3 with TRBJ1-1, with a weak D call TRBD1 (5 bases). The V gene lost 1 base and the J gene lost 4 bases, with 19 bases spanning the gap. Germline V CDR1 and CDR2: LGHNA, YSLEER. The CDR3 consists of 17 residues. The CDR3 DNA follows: TGCGCCAGCAGCCAAGTAGGGCAGGGTTATGTGGGCACTGAAGCTTTCTTT. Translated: CASSQVGQGYVGTEAFF.

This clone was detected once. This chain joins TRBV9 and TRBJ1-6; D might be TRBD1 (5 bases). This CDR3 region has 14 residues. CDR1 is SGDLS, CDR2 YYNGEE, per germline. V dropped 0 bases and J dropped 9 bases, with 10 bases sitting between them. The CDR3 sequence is CASSVAGFGSPLHF. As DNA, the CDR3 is TGTGCCAGCAGCGTAGCAGGGTTCGGTTCACCCCTCCACTTT.

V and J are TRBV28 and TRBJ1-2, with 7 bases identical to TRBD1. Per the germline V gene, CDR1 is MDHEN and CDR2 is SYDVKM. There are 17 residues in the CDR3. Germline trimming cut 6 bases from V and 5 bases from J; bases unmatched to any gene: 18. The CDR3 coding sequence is TGTGCCAGCAGCCCTCTAGGACAGGCCAAAACGGGATATGGCTACACCTTC. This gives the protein CASSPLGQAKTGYGYTF.

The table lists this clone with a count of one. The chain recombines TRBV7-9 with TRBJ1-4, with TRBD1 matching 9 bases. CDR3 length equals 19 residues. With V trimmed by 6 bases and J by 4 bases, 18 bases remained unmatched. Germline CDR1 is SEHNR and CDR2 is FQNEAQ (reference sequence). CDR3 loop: CASRPIPGQGIPLNEKLFF. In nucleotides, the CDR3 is TGTGCCAGCAGACCAATTCCGGGACAGGGAATCCCCCTTAATGAAAAACTGTTTTTT.

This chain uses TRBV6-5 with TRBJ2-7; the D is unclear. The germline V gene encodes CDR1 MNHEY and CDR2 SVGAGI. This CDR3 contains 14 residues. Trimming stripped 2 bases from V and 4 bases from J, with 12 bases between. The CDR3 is CASSYIGSSYEQYF. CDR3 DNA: TGTGCCAGCAGTTACATTGGCTCCTCGTACGAGCAGTACTTC.

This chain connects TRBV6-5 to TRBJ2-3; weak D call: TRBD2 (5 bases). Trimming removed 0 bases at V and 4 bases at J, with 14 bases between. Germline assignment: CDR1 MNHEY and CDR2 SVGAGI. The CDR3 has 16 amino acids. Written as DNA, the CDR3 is TGTGCCAGCAGTTACTCGAGATCGGGTAGCGCAGATACGCAGTATTTT. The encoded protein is CASSYSRSGSADTQYF.

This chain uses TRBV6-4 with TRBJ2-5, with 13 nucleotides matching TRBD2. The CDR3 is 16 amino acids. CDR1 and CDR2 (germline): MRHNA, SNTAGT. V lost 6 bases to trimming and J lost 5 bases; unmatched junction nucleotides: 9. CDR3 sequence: CASSWSGLAGQETQYF. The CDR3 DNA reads TGTGCCAGCAGCTGGTCGGGACTAGCGGGGCAGGAGACCCAGTACTTC.

The CDR3 DNA follows: TGTGCCAGCAGCGTAGACGGTAGGGGAACAGATACGCAGTATTTT. The encoded protein is CASSVDGRGTDTQYF. The chain couples TRBV9 to TRBJ2-3; TRBD1 is a possible D gene (5 bases). V shed 0 bases and J shed 3 bases, with 11 bases lying between them. The CDR3 has 15 residues. The germline CDR1 and CDR2 sequences are SGDLS and YYNGEE.

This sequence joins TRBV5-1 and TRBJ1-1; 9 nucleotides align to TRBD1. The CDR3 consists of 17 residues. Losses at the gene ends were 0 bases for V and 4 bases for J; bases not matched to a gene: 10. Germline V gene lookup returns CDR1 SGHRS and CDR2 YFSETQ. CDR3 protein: CASSLEGTGYPITEAFF. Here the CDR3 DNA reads TGCGCCAGCAGCTTGGAGGGGACAGGGTACCCGATCACTGAAGCTTTCTTT.

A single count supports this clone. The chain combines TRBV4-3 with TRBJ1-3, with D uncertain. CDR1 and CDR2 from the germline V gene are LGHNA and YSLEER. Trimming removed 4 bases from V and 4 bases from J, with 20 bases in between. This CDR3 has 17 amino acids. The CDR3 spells CASSPMSGPVWGNTIYF. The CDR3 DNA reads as TGCGCCAGCAGCCCGATGAGCGGACCTGTTTGGGGAAACACCATATATTTT.

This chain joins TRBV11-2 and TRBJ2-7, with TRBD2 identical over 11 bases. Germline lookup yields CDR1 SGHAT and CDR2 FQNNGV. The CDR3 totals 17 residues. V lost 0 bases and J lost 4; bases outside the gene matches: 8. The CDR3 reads CASSLDSLAGGRYEQYF. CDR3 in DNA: TGTGCCAGCAGCTTAGATTCCCTAGCGGGGGGTAGGTACGAGCAGTACTTC.

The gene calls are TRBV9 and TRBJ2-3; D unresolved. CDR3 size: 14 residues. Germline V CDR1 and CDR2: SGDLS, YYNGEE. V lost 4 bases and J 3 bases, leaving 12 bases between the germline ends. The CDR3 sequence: CASSPPEATDTQYF. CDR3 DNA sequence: TGTGCCAGCAGCCCTCCCGAAGCGACAGATACGCAGTATTTT.

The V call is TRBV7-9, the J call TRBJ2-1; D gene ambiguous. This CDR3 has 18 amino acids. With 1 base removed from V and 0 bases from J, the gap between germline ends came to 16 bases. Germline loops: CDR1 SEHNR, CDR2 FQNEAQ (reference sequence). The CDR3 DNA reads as TGTGCCAGCAGCTTAGTGTCCGACACCGAGTCCTCCTACAATGAGCAGTTCTTC. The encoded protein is CASSLVSDTESSYNEQFF.